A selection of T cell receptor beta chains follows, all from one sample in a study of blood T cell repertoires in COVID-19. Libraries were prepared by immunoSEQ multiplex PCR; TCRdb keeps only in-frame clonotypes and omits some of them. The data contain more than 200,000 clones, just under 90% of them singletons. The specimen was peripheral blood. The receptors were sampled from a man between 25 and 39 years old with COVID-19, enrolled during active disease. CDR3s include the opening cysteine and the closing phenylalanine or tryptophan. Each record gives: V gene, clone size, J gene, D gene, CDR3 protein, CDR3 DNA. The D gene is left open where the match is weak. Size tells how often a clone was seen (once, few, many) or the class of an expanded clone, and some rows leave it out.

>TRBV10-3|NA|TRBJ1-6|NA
CAISRTGTGSPLHF
TGTGCCATCAGTAGAACAGGGACGGGCTCACCCCTCCACTTT
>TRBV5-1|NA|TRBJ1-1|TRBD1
CASSWEPAQGATTEAFF
TGCGCCAGCAGCTGGGAGCCCGCACAGGGGGCTACAACTGAAGCTTTCTTT
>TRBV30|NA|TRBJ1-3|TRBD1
CAHQGANGNTIYF
TGTGCCCACCAGGGGGCGAATGGAAACACCATATATTTT
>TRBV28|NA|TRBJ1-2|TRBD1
CASSGTVNYGYTF
TGTGCCAGCAGTGGGACAGTCAACTATGGCTACACCTTC
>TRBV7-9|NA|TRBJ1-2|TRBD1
CASSPQGANYGYTF
TGTGCCAGCAGCCCGCAGGGGGCCAACTATGGCTACACCTTC
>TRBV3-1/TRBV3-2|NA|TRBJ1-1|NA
CASSQPSRVNTEAFF
TGTGCCAGCAGCCAACCCTCGAGAGTGAACACTGAAGCTTTCTTT
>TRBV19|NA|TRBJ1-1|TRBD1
CASRGPRDRGTEAFF
TGTGCCAGTCGCGGCCCCCGGGACAGGGGTACTGAAGCTTTCTTT
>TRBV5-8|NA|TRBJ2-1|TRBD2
CASSPTGLAGVHEQFF
TGTGCCAGCAGCCCGACCGGACTAGCGGGAGTTCATGAGCAGTTCTTC
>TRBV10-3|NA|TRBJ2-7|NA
CAISGSLRGYEQYF
TGTGCCATCAGTGGGAGTTTAAGGGGCTACGAGCAGTACTTC
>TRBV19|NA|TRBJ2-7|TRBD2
CASRKKKDSGLTYEQYF
TGTGCCAGTAGGAAAAAGAAAGATAGCGGGCTAACCTACGAGCAGTACTTC
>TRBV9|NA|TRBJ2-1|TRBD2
CASSVDGRAYEQFF
TGTGCCAGCAGCGTAGACGGGAGGGCCTATGAGCAGTTCTTC
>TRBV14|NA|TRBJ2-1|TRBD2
CASSQAGRAGGNEQFF
TGTGCCAGCAGCCAAGCTGGGAGAGCGGGAGGGAATGAGCAGTTCTTC
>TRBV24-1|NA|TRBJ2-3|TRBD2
CATSDFGFSSGRRPDTQYF
TGTGCCACCAGTGATTTCGGATTCTCTAGCGGGAGGAGGCCAGATACGCAGTATTTT
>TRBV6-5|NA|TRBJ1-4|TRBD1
CASSSPGQNNEKLFF
TGTGCCAGCAGTTCCCCGGGACAGAATAATGAAAAACTGTTTTTT
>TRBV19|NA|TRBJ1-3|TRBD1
CASSTGTGGGNTIYF
TGTGCCAGTAGCACGGGGACAGGCGGCGGAAACACCATATATTTT
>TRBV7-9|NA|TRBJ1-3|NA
CASGENSGNTIYF
TGTGCCAGCGGAGAAAACTCTGGAAACACCATATATTTT
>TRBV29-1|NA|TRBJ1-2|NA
CSVPGLYGYTF
TGCAGCGTTCCAGGTCTCTATGGCTACACCTTC
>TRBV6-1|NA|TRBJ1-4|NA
CASSDDLRDHAEKLFF
TGTGCCAGCAGTGATGATCTGAGGGATCACGCTGAAAAACTGTTTTTT
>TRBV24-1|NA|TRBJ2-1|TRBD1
CATSRQGVNEQFF
TGTGCCACCAGTCGACAGGGGGTCAATGAGCAGTTCTTC
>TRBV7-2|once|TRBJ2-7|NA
CASSSRPPGQTYEQYF
TGTGCCAGCAGTTCTCGCCCACCGGGACAAACCTACGAGCAGTACTTC
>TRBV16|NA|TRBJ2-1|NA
CASSQDHWGQGYNEQFF
TGTGCCAGCAGCCAAGATCATTGGGGTCAGGGTTACAATGAGCAGTTCTTC
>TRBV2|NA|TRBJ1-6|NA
CASKGQINSPLHF
TGTGCCAGCAAAGGACAGATTAATTCACCCCTCCACTTT
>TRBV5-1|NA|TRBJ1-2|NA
CASSLASGALYGYTF
TGCGCCAGCAGCTTGGCCTCAGGGGCCCTCTATGGCTACACCTTC
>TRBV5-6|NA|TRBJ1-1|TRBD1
CASGSYRQGATEAFF
TGTGCCAGCGGATCCTATAGACAGGGGGCCACTGAAGCTTTCTTT
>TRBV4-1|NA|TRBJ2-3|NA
CASSQRQVISTDTQYF
TGCGCCAGCAGCCAGCGACAGGTCATTAGCACAGATACGCAGTATTTT
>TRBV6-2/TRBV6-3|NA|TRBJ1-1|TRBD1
CASSPQPPGTGLPTEAFF
TGTGCCAGCAGTCCACAACCCCCCGGGACAGGCCTCCCCACTGAAGCTTTCTTT
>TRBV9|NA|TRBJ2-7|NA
CASSVTGAYEQYF
TGTGCCAGCAGCGTGACAGGAGCCTACGAGCAGTACTTC
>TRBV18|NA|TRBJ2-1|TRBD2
CASSPGLAGARNEQFF
TGTGCCAGCTCACCTGGACTAGCGGGAGCCCGGAATGAGCAGTTCTTC
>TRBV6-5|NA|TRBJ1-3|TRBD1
CASSYSTGGGNTIYF
TGTGCCAGCAGTTACTCGACAGGGGGTGGAAACACCATATATTTT
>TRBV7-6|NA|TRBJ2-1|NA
CASSLAHGGRPVYNEQFF
TGTGCCAGCAGCTTAGCTCATGGAGGGCGGCCCGTTTACAATGAGCAGTTCTTC
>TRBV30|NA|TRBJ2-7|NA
CAWARGGTPILKQYF
TGTGCCTGGGCCCGTGGGGGGACCCCCATTTTGAAGCAGTACTTC
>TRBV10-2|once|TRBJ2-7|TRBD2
CASSGPSGGAIEQYF
TGCGCCAGCAGTGGTCCTAGCGGGGGGGCCATCGAGCAGTACTTC
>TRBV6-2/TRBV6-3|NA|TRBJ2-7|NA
CASSTLQDGTNNNEQYF
TGTGCCAGCAGTACGCTCCAGGACGGGACAAATAACAACGAGCAGTACTTC